The clone carrying this TCR beta chain was detected only a few times. A mixed TRB-A/B primer pool amplified rearranged TRB by multiplex touch-down PCR. One entry per CDR3 protein results from TCRdb running MiXCR on the multiplex PCR reads. This sample has about 9,200 distinct CDR3 sequences, with around a third found just once. TCR beta rearrangements were amplified from peripheral blood genomic DNA. The data belong to a study of T cell repertoires in aging, cancer and after chemotherapy. J was trimmed by 7 bases and V by 7 bases; bases with no gene match: 3. The CDR3 extends over 13 amino acids. This chain joins TRBV5-7 and TRBJ1-6, with 9 positions matching TRBD1. TRBV5-7 is classed as an ORF, of uncertain function. The receptor was derived from a human donor in good health. The donor label of this sample is uncertain. The sequencing sample was made of blood. CDR3 in amino acids: CASLQGANSPLHF. CDR3 sequence (DNA): TGTGCCAGCTTACAGGGGGCAAATTCACCCCTCCACTTT.